The present TCR beta chain was sequenced within a study of patients and donors after allogeneic stem cell transplantation. TCRdb used MiXCR to reprocess the RT-PCR reads, holding one entry per CDR3 protein. The repertoire holds about 57,000 distinct CDR3 sequences, with less than 15% as singletons. The sample holds a few counts of this clonotype. V trimming: 0 bases; J trimming: 1 base; junction bases outside the gene matches: 2. Germline assignment: CDR1 SGHRS and CDR2 YFSETQ. CDR3 length equals 15 residues. Sample: blood, either unsorted or a sorted T cell fraction (not recorded which). This chain links TRBV5-1 with TRBJ2-3; 7 bases match TRBD2. The sequence was collected from a human donor who was either an allogeneic HSCT recipient or a stem cell or donor lymphocyte infusion donor (not recorded which). It is not recorded whose cells these are; they may come from a transplant donor. CDR3 residues: CASSLVAGGTDTQYF. In DNA form, the CDR3 reads TGCGCCAGCAGCTTGGTGGCGGGGGGCACAGATACGCAGTATTTT.